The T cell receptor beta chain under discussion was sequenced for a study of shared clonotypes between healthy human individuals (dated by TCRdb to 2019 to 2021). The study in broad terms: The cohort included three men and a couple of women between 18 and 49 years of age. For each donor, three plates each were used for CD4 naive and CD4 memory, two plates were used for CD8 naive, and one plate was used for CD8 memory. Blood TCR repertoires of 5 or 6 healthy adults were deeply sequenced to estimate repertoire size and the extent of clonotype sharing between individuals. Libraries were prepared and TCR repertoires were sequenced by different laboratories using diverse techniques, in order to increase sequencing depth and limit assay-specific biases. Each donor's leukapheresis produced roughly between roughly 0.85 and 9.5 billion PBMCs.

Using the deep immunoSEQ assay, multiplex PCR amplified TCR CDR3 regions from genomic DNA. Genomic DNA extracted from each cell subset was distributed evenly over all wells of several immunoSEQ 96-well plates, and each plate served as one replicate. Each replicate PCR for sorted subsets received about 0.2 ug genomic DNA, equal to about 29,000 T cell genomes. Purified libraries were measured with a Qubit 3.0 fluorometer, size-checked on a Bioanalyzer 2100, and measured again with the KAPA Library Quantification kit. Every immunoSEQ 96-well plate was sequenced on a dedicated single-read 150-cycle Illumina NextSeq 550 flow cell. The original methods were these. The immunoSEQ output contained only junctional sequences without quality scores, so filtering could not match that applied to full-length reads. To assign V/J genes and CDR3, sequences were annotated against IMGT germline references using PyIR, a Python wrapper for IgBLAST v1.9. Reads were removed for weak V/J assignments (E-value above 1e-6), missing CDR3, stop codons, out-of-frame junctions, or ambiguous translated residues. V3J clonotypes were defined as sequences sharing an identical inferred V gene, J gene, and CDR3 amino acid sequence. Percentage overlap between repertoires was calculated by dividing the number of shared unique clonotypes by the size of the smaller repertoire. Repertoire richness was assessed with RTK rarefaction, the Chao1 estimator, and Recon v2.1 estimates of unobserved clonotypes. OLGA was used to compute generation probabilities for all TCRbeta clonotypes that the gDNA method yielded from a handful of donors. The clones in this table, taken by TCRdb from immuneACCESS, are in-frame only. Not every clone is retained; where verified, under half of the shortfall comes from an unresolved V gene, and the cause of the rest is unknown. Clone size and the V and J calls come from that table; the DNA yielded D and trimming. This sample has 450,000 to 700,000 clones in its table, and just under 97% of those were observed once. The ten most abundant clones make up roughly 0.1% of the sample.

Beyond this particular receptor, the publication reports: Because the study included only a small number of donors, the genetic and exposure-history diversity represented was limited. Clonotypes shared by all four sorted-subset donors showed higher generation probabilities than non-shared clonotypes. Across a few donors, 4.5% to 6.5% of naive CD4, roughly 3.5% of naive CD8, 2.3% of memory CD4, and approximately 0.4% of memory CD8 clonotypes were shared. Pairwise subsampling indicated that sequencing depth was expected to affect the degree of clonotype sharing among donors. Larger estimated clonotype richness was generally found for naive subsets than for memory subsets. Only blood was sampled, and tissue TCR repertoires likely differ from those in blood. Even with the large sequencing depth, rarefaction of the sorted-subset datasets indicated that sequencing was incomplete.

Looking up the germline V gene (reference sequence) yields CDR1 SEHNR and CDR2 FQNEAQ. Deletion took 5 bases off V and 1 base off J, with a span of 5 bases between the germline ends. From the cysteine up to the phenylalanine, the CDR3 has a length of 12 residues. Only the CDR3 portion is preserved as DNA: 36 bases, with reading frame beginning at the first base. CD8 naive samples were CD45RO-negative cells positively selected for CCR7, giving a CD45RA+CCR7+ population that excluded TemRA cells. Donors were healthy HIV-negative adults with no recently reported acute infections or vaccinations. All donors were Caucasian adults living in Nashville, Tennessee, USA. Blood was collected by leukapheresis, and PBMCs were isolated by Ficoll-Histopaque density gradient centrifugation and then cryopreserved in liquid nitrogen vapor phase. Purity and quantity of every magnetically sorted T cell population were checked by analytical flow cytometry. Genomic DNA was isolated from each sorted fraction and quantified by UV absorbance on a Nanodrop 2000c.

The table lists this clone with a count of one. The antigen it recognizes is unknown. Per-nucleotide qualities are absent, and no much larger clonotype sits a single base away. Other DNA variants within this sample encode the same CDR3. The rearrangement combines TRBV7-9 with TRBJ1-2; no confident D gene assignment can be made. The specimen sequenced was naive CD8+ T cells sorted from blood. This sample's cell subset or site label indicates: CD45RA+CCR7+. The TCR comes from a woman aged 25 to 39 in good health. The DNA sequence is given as TGTGCCAGCAGCGGTGGTAACTATGGCTACACCTTC. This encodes CASSGGNYGYTF. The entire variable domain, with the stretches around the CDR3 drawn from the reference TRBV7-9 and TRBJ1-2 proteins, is DTGVSQNPRHKITKRGQNVTFRCDPISEHNRLYWYRQTLGQGPEFLTYFQNEAQLEKSRLLSDRFSAERPKGSFSTLEIQRTEQGDSAMYLCASSGGNYGYTFGSGTRLTVV.